This T cell receptor (beta chain) was recorded in a study of cytomegalovirus exposure and HLA in healthy donors. Details on this clone: What it binds is not known.

Overall study findings and caveats: Most TCR sequences were rare, but some public TCRs occurred in many donors.

The germline gives CDR1 MNHEY, CDR2 SVGAGI. The CDR3 has 12 residues. The V and J ends lost 4 bases and 3 bases respectively, with 6 bases between them. The PCR contained 60 Vbeta and 13 Jbeta primers. The data were produced by immunoSEQ multiplex PCR, yet TCRdb's version contains in-frame clones alone and is incomplete. Of approximately 150,000 clones in the sample, 65% to 90% were seen once. This sequence originates from a woman aged 25-40 years in good health and CMV-seronegative. The rearrangement uses TRBV6-5 and TRBJ1-1; D ambiguous. Input material: PBMCs. Here the CDR3 reads CASSSGYTEAFF. The CDR3 DNA sequence: TGTGCCAGCAGTTCGGGTTACACTGAAGCTTTCTTT.